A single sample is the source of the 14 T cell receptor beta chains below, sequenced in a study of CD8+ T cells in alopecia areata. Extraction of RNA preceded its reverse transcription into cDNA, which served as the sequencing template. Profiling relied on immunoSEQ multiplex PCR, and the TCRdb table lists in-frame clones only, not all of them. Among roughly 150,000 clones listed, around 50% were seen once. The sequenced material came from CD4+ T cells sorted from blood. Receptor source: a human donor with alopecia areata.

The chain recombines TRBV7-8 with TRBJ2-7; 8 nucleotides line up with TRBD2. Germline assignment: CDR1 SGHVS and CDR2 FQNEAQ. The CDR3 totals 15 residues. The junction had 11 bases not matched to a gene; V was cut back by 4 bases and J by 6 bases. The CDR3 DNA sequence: TGTGCCAGCAGCTCAACCGGGACTAGAGACTCCGAGCAGTACTTC. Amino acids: CASSSTGTRDSEQYF.

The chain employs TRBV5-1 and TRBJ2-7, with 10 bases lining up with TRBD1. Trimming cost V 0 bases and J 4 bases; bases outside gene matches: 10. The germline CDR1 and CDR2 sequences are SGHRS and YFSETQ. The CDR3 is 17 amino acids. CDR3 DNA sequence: TGCGCCAGCAGCTTGGGAGGAGCCGGGACAGGGGTATACGAGCAGTACTTC. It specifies CASSLGGAGTGVYEQYF.

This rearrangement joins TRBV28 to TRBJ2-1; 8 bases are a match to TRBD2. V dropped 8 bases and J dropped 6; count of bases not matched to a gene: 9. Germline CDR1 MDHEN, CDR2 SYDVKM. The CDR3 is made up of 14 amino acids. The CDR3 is CASSGRAPLNEQFF. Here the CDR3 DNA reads TGTGCCAGCTCCGGGAGGGCCCCTCTCAATGAGCAGTTCTTC.

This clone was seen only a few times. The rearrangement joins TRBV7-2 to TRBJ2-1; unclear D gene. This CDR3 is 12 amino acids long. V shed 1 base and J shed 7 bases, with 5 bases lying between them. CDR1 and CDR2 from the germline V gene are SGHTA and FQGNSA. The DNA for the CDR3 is TGTGCCAGCAGCTTAGTAATAAATGAGCAGTTCTTC. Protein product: CASSLVINEQFF. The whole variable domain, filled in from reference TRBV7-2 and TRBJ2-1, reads GAGVSQSPSNKVTEKGKDVELRCDPISGHTALYWYRQSLGQGLEFLIYFQGNSAPDKSGLPSDRFSAERTGGSVSTLTIQRTQQEDSAVYLCASSLVINEQFFGPGTRLTVL.

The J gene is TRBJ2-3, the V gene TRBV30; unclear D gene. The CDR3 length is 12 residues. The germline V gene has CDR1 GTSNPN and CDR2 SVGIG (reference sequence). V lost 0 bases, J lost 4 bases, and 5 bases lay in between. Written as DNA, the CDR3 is TGTGCCTGGAGTGTACAGTCAGATACGCAGTATTTT. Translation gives CAWSVQSDTQYF.

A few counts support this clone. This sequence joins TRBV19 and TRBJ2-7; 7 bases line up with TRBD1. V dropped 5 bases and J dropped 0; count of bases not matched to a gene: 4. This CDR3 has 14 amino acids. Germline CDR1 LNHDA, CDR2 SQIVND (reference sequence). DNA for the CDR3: TGTGCCAGTAGTGGCTGGACAGGCTCCTACGAGCAGTACTTC. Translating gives CASSGWTGSYEQYF.

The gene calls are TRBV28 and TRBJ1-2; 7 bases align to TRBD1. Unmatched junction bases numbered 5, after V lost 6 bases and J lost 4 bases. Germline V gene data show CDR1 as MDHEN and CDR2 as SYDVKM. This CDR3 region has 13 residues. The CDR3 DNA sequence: TGTGCCAGCAGGACAGGGACCGCCTATGGCTACACCTTC. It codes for CASRTGTAYGYTF.

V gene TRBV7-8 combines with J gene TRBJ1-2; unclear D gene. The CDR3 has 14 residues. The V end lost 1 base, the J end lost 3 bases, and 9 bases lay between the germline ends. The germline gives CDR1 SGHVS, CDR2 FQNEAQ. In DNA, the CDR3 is TGTGCCAGCAGCTTAGGCCTTTGGGACTATGGCTACACCTTC. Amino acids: CASSLGLWDYGYTF.

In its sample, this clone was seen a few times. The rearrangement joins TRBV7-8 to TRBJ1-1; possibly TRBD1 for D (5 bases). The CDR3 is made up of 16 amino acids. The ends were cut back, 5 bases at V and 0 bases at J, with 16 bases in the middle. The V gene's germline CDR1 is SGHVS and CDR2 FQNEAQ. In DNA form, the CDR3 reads TGTGCCAGCAGCCCCCGACAGAGGACCATGAACACTGAAGCTTTCTTT. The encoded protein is CASSPRQRTMNTEAFF.

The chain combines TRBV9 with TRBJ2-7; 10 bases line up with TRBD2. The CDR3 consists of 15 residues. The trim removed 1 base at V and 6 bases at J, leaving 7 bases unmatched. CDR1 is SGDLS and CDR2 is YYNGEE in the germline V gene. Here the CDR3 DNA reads TGTGCCAGCAGCGTACTAGCGGGAGTCGGTGGCGAGCAGTACTTC. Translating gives CASSVLAGVGGEQYF.

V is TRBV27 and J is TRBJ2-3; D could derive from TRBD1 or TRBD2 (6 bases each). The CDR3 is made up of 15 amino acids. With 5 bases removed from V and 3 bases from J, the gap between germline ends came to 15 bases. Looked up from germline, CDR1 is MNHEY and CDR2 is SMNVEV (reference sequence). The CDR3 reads CASSIWGAVTDTQYF. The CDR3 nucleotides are TGTGCCAGCAGTATCTGGGGGGCGGTAACAGATACGCAGTATTTT.

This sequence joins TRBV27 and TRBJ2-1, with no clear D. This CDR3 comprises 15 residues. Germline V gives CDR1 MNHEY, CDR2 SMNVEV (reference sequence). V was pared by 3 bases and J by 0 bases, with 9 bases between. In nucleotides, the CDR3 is TGTGCCAGCAGTTTCGGGCCCCGCTCCTACAATGAGCAGTTCTTC. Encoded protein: CASSFGPRSYNEQFF.

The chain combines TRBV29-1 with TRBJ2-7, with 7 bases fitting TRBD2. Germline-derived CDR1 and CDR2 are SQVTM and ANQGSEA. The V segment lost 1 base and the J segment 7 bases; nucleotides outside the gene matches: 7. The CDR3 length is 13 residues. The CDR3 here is CSVEGAGAREQYF. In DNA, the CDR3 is TGCAGCGTTGAAGGGGCGGGAGCGAGGGAGCAGTACTTC.

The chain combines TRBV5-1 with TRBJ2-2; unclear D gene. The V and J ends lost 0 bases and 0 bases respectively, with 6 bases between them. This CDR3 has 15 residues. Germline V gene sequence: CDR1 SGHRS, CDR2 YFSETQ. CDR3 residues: CASSLAASNTGELFF. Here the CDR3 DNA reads TGCGCCAGCAGCTTGGCCGCTTCGAACACCGGGGAGCTGTTTTTT.